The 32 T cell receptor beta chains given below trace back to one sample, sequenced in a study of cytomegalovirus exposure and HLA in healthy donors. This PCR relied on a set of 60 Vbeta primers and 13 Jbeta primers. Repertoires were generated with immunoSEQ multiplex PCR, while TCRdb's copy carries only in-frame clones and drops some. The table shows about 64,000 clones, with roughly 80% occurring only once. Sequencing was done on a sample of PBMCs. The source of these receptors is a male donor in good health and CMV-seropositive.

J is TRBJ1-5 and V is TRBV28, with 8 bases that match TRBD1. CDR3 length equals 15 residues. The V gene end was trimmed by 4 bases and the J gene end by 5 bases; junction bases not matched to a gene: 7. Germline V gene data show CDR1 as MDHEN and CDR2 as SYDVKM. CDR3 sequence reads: CASSSGQGGYQPQHF. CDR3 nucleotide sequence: TGTGCCAGCAGTTCCGGACAGGGCGGGTATCAGCCCCAGCATTTT. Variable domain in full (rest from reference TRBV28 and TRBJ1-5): DVKVTQSSRYLVKRTGEKVFLECVQDMDHENMFWYRQDPGLGLRLIYFSYDVKMKEKGDIPEGYSVSREKKERFSLILESASTNQTSMYLCASSSGQGGYQPQHFGDGTRLSIL.

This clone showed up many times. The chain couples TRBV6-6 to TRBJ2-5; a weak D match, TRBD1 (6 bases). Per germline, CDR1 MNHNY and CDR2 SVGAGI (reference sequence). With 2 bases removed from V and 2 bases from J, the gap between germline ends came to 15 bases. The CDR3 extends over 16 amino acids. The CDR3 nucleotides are TGTGCCAGCAGTTACCCGGCCCGGGACAAGCAAGAGACCCAGTACTTC. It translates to CASSYPARDKQETQYF.

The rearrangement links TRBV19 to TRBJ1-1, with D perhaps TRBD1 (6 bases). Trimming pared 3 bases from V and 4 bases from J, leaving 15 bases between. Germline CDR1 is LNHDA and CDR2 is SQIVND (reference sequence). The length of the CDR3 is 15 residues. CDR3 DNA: TGTGCCAGTAGTATTTCTGGGGGCGGTGGCACTGAAGCTTTCTTT. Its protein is CASSISGGGGTEAFF.

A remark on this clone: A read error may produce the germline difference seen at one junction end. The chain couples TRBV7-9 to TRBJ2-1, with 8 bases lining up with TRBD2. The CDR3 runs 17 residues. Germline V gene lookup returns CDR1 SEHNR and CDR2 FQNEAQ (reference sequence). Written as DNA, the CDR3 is TGTTCCAGCAGAACCAGCGGGGGCTTGAGCTCCTACAATGAGCAGTTCTTC. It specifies CSSRTSGGLSSYNEQFF.

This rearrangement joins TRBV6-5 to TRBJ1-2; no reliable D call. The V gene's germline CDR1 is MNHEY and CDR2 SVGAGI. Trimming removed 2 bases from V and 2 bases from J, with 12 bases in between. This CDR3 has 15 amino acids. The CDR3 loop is CASSYGGQRNYGYTF. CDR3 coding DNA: TGTGCCAGCAGTTACGGCGGGCAGAGAAACTATGGCTACACCTTC.

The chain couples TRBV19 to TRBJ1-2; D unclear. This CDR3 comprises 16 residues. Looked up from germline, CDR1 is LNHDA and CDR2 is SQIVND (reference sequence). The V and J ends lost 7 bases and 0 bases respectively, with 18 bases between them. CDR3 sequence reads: CASTPRSTLANYGYTF. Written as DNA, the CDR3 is TGTGCCAGTACCCCTCGGTCAACTCTAGCTAACTATGGCTACACCTTC.

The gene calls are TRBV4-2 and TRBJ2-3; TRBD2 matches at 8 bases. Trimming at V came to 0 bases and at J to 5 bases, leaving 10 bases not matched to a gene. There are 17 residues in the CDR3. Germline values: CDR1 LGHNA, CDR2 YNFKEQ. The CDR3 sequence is CASSQEGSSGPGDTQYF. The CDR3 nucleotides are TGTGCCAGCAGCCAAGAGGGGTCTAGCGGGCCAGGAGATACGCAGTATTTT.

The CDR3 DNA reads TGTGCCAGCAGCTCCACCGGGGGGGCCGATGAGCAGTTCTTC. Protein sequence: CASSSTGGADEQFF. The rearrangement joins TRBV7-6 to TRBJ2-1; 8 bases are shared with TRBD2. CDR3 length: 14 amino acids. V lost 4 bases to trimming and J lost 8 bases; unmatched junction nucleotides: 7. The germline V gene encodes CDR1 SGHVS and CDR2 FNYEAQ.

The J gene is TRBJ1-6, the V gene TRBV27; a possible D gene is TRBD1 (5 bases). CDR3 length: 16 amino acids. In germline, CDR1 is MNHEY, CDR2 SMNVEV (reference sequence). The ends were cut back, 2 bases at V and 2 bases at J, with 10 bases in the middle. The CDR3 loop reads CASSLSSTAYNSPLHF. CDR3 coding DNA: TGTGCCAGCAGTTTAAGTTCGACAGCCTATAATTCACCCCTCCACTTT.

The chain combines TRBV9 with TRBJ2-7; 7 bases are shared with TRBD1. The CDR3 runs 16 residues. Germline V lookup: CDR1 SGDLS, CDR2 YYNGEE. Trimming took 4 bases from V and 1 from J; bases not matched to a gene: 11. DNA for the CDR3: TGTGCCAGCAGCCTTACCCGGGACAGAGCTTCCTACGAGCAGTACTTC. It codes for CASSLTRDRASYEQYF.

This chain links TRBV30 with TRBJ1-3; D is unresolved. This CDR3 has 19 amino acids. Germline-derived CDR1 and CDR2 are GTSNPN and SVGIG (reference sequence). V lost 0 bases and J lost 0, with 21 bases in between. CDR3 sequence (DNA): TGTGCCTGGAGTGTTAATAGGATGTGGCCGACAACCTCTGGAAACACCATATATTTT. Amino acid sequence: CAWSVNRMWPTTSGNTIYF.

CDR3 nucleotide sequence: TGCGCCAGCAGCCAAAGGCCAGGTGGCTATGGCTACACCTTC. Protein sequence: CASSQRPGGYGYTF. This chain joins TRBV4-1 and TRBJ1-2, with D hard to call. The ends were cut back, 2 bases at V and 4 bases at J, with 11 bases in the middle. Germline CDR1 and CDR2: MGHRA and YSYEKL. This CDR3 spans 14 amino acids.

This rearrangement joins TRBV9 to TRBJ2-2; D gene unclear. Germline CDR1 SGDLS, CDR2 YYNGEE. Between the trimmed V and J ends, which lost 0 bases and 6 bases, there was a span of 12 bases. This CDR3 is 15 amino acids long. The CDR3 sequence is CASSVDGSRAGELFF. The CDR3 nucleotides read TGTGCCAGCAGCGTAGACGGCAGCCGGGCCGGGGAGCTGTTTTTT.

The CDR3 sequence: CATSRGSGTGTYEQYF. The CDR3, as DNA: TGTGCCACCAGCAGAGGGTCTGGAACAGGGACCTACGAGCAGTACTTC. The gene calls are TRBV15 and TRBJ2-7; D may be TRBD1 (6 bases). The CDR3 consists of 16 residues. Germline V lookup: CDR1 LNHNV, CDR2 YYDKDF (reference sequence). V was trimmed by 1 base and J by 2 bases, leaving 15 bases between them.

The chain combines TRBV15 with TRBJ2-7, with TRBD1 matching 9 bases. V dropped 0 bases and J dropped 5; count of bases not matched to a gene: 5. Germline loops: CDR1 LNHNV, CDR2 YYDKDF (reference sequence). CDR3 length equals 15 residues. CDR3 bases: TGTGCCACCAGCAGAGATCCGGGACAGGGAAACGAGCAGTACTTC. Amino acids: CATSRDPGQGNEQYF.

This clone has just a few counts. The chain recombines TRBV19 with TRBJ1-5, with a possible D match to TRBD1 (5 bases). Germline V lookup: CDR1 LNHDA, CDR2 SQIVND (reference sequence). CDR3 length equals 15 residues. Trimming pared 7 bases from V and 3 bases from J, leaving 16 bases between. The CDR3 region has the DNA TGTGCCAGTACAGGGCAGGGCGGCCTCAATCAGCCCCAGCATTTT. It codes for CASTGQGGLNQPQHF.

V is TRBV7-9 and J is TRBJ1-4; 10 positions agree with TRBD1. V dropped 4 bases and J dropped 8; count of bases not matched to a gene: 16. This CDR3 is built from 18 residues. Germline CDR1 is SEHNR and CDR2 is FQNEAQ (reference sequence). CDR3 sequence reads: CASSSHPAGQGVREKLFF. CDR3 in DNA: TGTGCCAGCAGCTCGCACCCCGCAGGACAGGGGGTTCGGGAAAAACTGTTTTTT.

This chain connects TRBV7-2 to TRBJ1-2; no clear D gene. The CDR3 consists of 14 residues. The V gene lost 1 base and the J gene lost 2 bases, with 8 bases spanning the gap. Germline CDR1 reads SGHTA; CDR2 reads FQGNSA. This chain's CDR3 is CASSLELENYGYTF. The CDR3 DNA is TGTGCCAGCAGCTTAGAATTAGAGAACTATGGCTACACCTTC.

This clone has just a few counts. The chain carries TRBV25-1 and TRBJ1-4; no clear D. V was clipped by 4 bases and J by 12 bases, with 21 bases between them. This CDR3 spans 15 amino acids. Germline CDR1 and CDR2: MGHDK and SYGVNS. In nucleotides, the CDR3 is TGTGCCAGCAGTGGGGAGACATCCCCAGTCGTAGAACTGTTTTTT. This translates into CASSGETSPVVELFF.

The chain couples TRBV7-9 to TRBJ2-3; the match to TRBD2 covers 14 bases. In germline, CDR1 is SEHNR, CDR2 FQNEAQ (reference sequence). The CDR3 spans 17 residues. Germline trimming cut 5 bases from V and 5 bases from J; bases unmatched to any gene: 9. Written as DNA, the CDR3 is TGTGCCAGCAGCCCCGGGACTAGCGGGGGTAACGAAGATACGCAGTATTTT. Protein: CASSPGTSGGNEDTQYF.

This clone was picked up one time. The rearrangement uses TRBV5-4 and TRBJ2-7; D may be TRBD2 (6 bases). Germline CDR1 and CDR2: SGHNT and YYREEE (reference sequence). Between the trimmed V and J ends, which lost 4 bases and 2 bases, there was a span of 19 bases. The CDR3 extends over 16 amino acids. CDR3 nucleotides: TGTGCCAGCAGCATCTTGGAGGGACCCCGTACCTACGAGCAGTACTTC. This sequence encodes CASSILEGPRTYEQYF.

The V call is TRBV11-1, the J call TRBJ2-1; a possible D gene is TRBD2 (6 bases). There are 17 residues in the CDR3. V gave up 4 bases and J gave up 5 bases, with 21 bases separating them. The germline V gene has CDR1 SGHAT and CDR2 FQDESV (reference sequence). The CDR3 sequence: CASSSRARRGIHNEQFF. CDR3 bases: TGTGCCAGCAGCTCGAGGGCGCGGCGGGGCATCCACAATGAGCAGTTCTTC.

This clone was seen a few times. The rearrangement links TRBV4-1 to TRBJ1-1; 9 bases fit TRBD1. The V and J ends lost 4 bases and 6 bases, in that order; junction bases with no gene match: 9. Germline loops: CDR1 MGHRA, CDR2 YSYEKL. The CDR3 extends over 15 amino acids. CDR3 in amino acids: CASSPLTGGRAEAFF. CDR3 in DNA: TGCGCCAGCAGCCCCTTGACAGGGGGTAGGGCTGAAGCTTTCTTT.

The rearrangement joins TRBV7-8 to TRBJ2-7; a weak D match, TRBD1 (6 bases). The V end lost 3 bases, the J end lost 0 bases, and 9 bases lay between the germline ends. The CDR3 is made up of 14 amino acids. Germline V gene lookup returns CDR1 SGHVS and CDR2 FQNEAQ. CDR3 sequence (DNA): TGTGCCAGCAGCTTCGGACAGAGCTCCTACGAGCAGTACTTC. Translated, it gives CASSFGQSSYEQYF.

The CDR3 DNA reads TGTGCCAGCAGTGAAGGCCGACGCGGAGCTAATGAAAAACTGTTTTTT. This encodes CASSEGRRGANEKLFF. The chain recombines TRBV25-1 with TRBJ1-4; D not certain. Trimming took 2 bases from V and 3 from J, leaving 13 bases between them. This CDR3 contains 16 residues. CDR1 is MGHDK and CDR2 is SYGVNS in the germline V gene. Variable domain in full (rest from reference TRBV25-1 and TRBJ1-4): EADIYQTPRYLVIGTGKKITLECSQTMGHDKMYWYQQDPGMELHLIHYSYGVNSTEKGDLSSESTVSRIRTEHFPLTLESARPSHTSQYLCASSEGRRGANEKLFFGSGTQLSVL.

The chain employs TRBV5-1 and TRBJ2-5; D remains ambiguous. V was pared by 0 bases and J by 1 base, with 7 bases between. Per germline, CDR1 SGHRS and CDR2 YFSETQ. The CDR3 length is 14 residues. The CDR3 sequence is CASSLGQAQETQYF. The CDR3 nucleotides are TGCGCCAGCAGCTTGGGTCAGGCCCAAGAGACCCAGTACTTC.

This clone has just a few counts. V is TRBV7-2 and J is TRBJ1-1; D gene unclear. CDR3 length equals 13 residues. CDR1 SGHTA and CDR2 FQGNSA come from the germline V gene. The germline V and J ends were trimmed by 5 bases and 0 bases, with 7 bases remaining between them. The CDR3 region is CASSGSMNTEAFF. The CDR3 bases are TGTGCCAGCAGCGGTAGTATGAACACTGAAGCTTTCTTT. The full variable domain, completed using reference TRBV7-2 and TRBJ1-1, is GAGVSQSPSNKVTEKGKDVELRCDPISGHTALYWYRQSLGQGLEFLIYFQGNSAPDKSGLPSDRFSAERTGGSVSTLTIQRTQQEDSAVYLCASSGSMNTEAFFGQGTRLTVV.

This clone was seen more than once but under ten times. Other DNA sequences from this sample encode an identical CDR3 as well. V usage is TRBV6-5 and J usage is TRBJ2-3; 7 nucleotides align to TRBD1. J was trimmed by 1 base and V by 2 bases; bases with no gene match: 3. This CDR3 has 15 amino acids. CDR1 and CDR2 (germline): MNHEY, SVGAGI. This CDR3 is CASSYGTARTDTQYF. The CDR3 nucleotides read TGTGCCAGCAGTTACGGGACAGCTCGCACAGATACGCAGTATTTT.

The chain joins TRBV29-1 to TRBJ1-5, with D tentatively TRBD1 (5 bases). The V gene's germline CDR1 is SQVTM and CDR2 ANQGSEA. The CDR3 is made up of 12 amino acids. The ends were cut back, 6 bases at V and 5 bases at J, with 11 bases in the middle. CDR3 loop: CSVQDSDQPQHF. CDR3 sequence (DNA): TGCAGCGTCCAAGACAGTGATCAGCCCCAGCATTTT.

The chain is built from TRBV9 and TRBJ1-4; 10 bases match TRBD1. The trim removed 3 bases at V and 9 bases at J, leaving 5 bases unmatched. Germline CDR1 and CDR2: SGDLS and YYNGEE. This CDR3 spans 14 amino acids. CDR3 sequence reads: CASSGDRGHQKLFF. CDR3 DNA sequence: TGTGCCAGCAGCGGCGACAGGGGGCATCAAAAACTGTTTTTT. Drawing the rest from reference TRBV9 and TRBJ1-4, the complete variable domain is DSGVTQTPKHLITATGQRVTLRCSPRSGDLSVYWYQQSLDQGLQFLIQYYNGEERAKGNILERFSAQQFPDLHSELNLSSLELGDSALYFCASSGDRGHQKLFFGSGTQLSVL.

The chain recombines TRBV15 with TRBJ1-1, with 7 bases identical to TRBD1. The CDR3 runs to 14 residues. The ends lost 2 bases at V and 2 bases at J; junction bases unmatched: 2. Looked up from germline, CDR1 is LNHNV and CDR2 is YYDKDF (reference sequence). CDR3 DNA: TGTGCCACCAGCAGAACAGGGGCCAACACTGAAGCTTTCTTT. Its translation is CATSRTGANTEAFF.

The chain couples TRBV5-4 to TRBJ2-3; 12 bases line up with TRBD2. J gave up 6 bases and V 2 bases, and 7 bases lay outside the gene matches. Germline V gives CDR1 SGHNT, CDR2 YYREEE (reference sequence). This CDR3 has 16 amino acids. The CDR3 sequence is CASSFRRLAGGDTQYF. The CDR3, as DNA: TGTGCCAGCAGCTTCCGACGGCTAGCGGGGGGGGATACGCAGTATTTT.